Below are 29 T cell receptor beta chains sequenced from a single sample in a study of T cell repertoires in cytomegalovirus infection. One entry per CDR3 protein results from TCRdb running MiXCR on the reads. The profile shows hundreds of thousands of distinct CDR3 sequences, roughly 15% of them singletons. Source material: PBMCs. These receptor sequences come from a human donor in good health (CMV status not recorded). Some clones in this sample may be carry-over from other donors' samples.

In this sample, this clonotype turned up a few times. This chain connects TRBV24-1 to TRBJ2-3, with 7 nucleotides matching TRBD2. The ends lost 7 bases at V and 6 bases at J; junction bases unmatched: 6. CDR3 length equals 13 residues. Germline CDR1 is KGHDR and CDR2 is SFDVKD. The DNA for the CDR3 is TGTGCCACCAGGGCGGGGGATAGGGATACGCAGTATTTT. Amino acids: CATRAGDRDTQYF.

This clonotype was recorded many times. This chain joins TRBV7-2 and TRBJ2-3; TRBD2 matches 9 bases. The germline CDR1 and CDR2 sequences are SGHTA and FQGNSA. The V gene end was trimmed by 2 bases and the J gene end by 6 bases; junction bases not matched to a gene: 3. The CDR3 consists of 14 residues. Here the CDR3 DNA reads TGTGCCAGCAGCTTATTAGCGGGGGAGGATACGCAGTATTTT. Protein product: CASSLLAGEDTQYF.

This clonotype was counted many times. The rearrangement uses TRBV7-2 and TRBJ1-1, with 9 positions matching TRBD1. CDR1 and CDR2 (germline): SGHTA, FQGNSA. V gave up 4 bases and J gave up 4 bases; unmatched junction bases: 7. The CDR3 spans 15 residues. CDR3 DNA sequence: TGTGCCAGCAGCTCACGGGGACAGGGTCCCACTGAAGCTTTCTTT. This translates into CASSSRGQGPTEAFF.

The chain is built from TRBV18 and TRBJ2-3; TRBD2 matches 10 bases. J was trimmed by 2 bases and V by 3 bases; bases with no gene match: 5. Germline CDR1 is KGHSH and CDR2 is LQKENI. The CDR3 has 16 residues. The CDR3 loop is CASSPRTSGTTDTQYF. CDR3 nucleotide sequence: TGTGCCAGCTCACCCCGGACTAGCGGAACCACAGATACGCAGTATTTT.

V gene TRBV2 combines with J gene TRBJ1-5; D gene unclear. This CDR3 is built from 15 residues. V was cut by 6 bases and J by 6 bases, with 18 bases left in between. The V gene's germline CDR1 is SNHLY and CDR2 FYNNEI. The CDR3, as DNA: TGTGCCAGCAGGGCCCCGCGGACCCCCTTTCAGCCCCAGCATTTT. Translating gives CASRAPRTPFQPQHF.

This clonotype was picked up a small number of times. This sequence joins TRBV20-1 and TRBJ2-5; D is perhaps TRBD1 (5 bases). This CDR3 comprises 16 residues. Germline V lookup: CDR1 DFQATT, CDR2 SNEGSKA (reference sequence). The germline V and J ends were trimmed by 0 bases and 6 bases, with 20 bases remaining between them. CDR3 nucleotide sequence: TGCAGTGCTAGAGATTCGGCAGGGCAGATTAGAAAGACCCAGTACTTC. Encoded protein: CSARDSAGQIRKTQYF.

This clonotype occurred a few times. J is TRBJ1-2 and V is TRBV6-1; 9 bases align to TRBD1. The V gene's germline CDR1 is MNHNS and CDR2 SASEGT. This CDR3 region has 16 residues. Losses at the gene ends were 7 bases for V and 3 bases for J; bases not matched to a gene: 12. CDR3 nucleotides: TGTGCCAGCAAAAAGGGACAGGGACCGGGGTACTATGGCTACACCTTC. Its translation is CASKKGQGPGYYGYTF.

With respect to this clonotype: At one boundary the junction diverges from the germline segment, which might be a read error. The J gene is TRBJ2-2, the V gene TRBV5-5, with D possibly being TRBD2 (5 bases). Germline loops: CDR1 SGHKS, CDR2 YYEKEE (reference sequence). The length of the CDR3 is 15 residues. The CDR3 spells CASSFAYSPTGELLF. The CDR3 region has the DNA TGTGCCAGCAGCTTTGCGTACAGTCCGACCGGGGAGCTGTTGTTT.

This clonotype showed up many times. The rearrangement links TRBV4-3 to TRBJ1-3; D unresolved. The CDR3 contains 14 residues. Per the germline V gene, CDR1 is LGHNA and CDR2 is YSLEER. V dropped 1 base and J dropped 1 base, with 5 bases sitting between them. CDR3 in amino acids: CASSQVQSGNTIYF. CDR3 nucleotides: TGCGCCAGCAGCCAAGTCCAGTCTGGAAACACCATATATTTT.

Only a few counts were recorded for this clonotype. V and J are TRBV9 and TRBJ1-4; no clear D. Germline loops: CDR1 SGDLS, CDR2 YYNGEE. Trimming removed 0 bases from V and 7 bases from J, with 16 bases in between. The CDR3 has 16 residues. CDR3 protein: CASSVGRSPIGEKLFF. The CDR3 DNA is TGTGCCAGCAGCGTAGGTCGTTCCCCGATAGGTGAAAAACTGTTTTTT.

Ten or more counts support this clonotype. The rearrangement uses TRBV7-9 and TRBJ2-2; D unresolved. This CDR3 is built from 16 residues. Between the trimmed V and J ends, which lost 5 bases and 5 bases, there was a span of 18 bases. Germline CDR1 reads SEHNR; CDR2 reads FQNEAQ (reference sequence). The CDR3: CASSHPDRSLTGELFF. In DNA, the CDR3 is TGTGCCAGCAGCCACCCGGACCGATCGCTGACCGGGGAGCTGTTTTTT.

This clonotype has just a few counts. A junction boundary mismatches the germline segment, possibly from a read error. The chain couples TRBV7-7 to TRBJ1-6; TRBD1 is a possible D gene (5 bases). The CDR3 sequence is 13 residues long. Germline V CDR1 and CDR2: SSHAT, FNYEAQ (reference sequence). The CDR3 sequence: CASSLGRDQPLHF. The CDR3 bases are TGTGCTAGCAGCTTAGGCAGGGATCAGCCCCTCCACTTT.

In this sample, this clonotype turned up many times. The chain is built from TRBV27 and TRBJ1-1, with 7 bases fitting TRBD1. Germline loops: CDR1 MNHEY, CDR2 SMNVEV (reference sequence). The CDR3 length is 15 residues. Unmatched junction bases numbered 9, after V lost 6 bases and J lost 2 bases. The CDR3 reads CASSSQGIGNTEAFF. Here the CDR3 DNA reads TGTGCCAGCAGCTCACAGGGGATTGGAAACACTGAAGCTTTCTTT.

This chain connects TRBV18 to TRBJ2-3; 9 bases fit TRBD2. The germline CDR1 and CDR2 sequences are KGHSH and LQKENI. The J segment lost 2 bases and the V segment lost 2 bases, leaving 5 bases of the junction unmatched. The CDR3 contains 16 residues. As DNA, the CDR3 is TGTGCCAGCTCACCATCCCTAGCGGGGACCACAGATACGCAGTATTTT. Amino acid sequence: CASSPSLAGTTDTQYF.

This clonotype was seen many times. This rearrangement joins TRBV7-2 to TRBJ2-3, with TRBD1 identical over 9 bases. In germline, CDR1 is SGHTA, CDR2 FQGNSA. The CDR3 is 15 residues long. Trimming at V came to 1 base and at J to 4 bases, leaving 3 bases not matched to a gene. The chain's CDR3 is CASSLGGTGPDTQYF. CDR3 DNA sequence: TGTGCCAGCAGCTTAGGGGGGACAGGGCCAGATACGCAGTATTTT.

This clonotype came up a few times. The chain couples TRBV6-1 to TRBJ2-7; the D is unclear. Per the germline V gene, CDR1 is MNHNS and CDR2 is SASEGT. Trimming took off 9 bases at V and 3 bases at J, with 12 bases between the two ends. The CDR3 contains 12 residues. This CDR3 reads CASRFGDYEQYF. The CDR3 DNA reads as TGTGCCAGTAGGTTTGGGGACTACGAGCAGTACTTC.

The chain recombines TRBV7-9 with TRBJ1-1; weak D call: TRBD1 (5 bases). Deletions cut 1 base from V and 6 bases from J, with 12 bases between. This CDR3 contains 14 residues. Per germline, CDR1 SEHNR and CDR2 FQNEAQ (reference sequence). DNA for the CDR3: TGTGCCAGCAGCTTAGAAGGGGCGCAGGCTGAAGCTTTCTTT. This codes for CASSLEGAQAEAFF.

This clonotype appeared many times. The genes are TRBV28 and TRBJ2-3, with TRBD2 matching over 7 bases. Trimming at V came to 4 bases and at J to 7 bases, leaving 11 bases not matched to a gene. CDR1 and CDR2 (germline): MDHEN, SYDVKM. The CDR3 length is 15 residues. In nucleotides, the CDR3 is TGTGCCAGCAGTTCACCCGCCGGGACTACATATACGCAGTATTTT. This sequence encodes CASSSPAGTTYTQYF.

This rearrangement joins TRBV20-1 to TRBJ2-3, with TRBD1 matching over 8 bases. The CDR3 is 16 amino acids. The V gene end was trimmed by 3 bases and the J gene end by 0 bases; junction bases not matched to a gene: 8. The germline gives CDR1 DFQATT, CDR2 SNEGSKA (reference sequence). Here the CDR3 reads CSASLDRGPSTDTQYF. In DNA, the CDR3 is TGCAGTGCTAGCTTAGACAGGGGCCCTAGCACAGATACGCAGTATTTT.

The rearrangement joins TRBV20-1 to TRBJ2-3, with 8 bases fitting TRBD1. After removal of 6 bases from V and 4 bases from J, the junction contained 9 bases not matched to a gene. Germline values: CDR1 DFQATT, CDR2 SNEGSKA (reference sequence). This CDR3 contains 14 residues. The CDR3 DNA is TGCAGTGCGAATTACAGGGGGTCGGCAGATACGCAGTATTTT. Translation: CSANYRGSADTQYF.

Only a few counts were recorded for this clonotype. This rearrangement joins TRBV10-3 to TRBJ1-2; TRBD1 agrees at 9 bases. The CDR3 has 13 residues. The V gene's germline CDR1 is ENHRY and CDR2 SYGVKD. The V segment lost 5 bases and the J segment 6 bases; nucleotides outside the gene matches: 4. The CDR3 protein is CAISTGGADGYTF. CDR3 coding DNA: TGTGCCATCAGTACAGGGGGCGCGGATGGCTACACCTTC.

The V gene is TRBV11-1, the J gene TRBJ2-1; D unclear. CDR1 SGHAT and CDR2 FQDESV come from the germline V gene (reference sequence). The CDR3 sequence is 16 residues long. V lost 4 bases and J lost 1, with 14 bases in between. The CDR3 sequence is CASSWAAEWSYNEQFF. As DNA, the CDR3 is TGTGCCAGCAGCTGGGCCGCCGAATGGTCCTACAATGAGCAGTTCTTC.

This rearrangement joins TRBV12-3 or TRBV12-4 to TRBJ1-1; no reliable D call. CDR3 length equals 15 residues. V was clipped by 5 bases and J by 0 bases, with 13 bases between them. CDR3 in amino acids: CASSAGRALNTEAFF. As DNA, the CDR3 is TGTGCCAGCAGTGCGGGCCGTGCCCTGAACACTGAAGCTTTCTTT.

The table lists this clonotype with a few counts. J is TRBJ2-5 and V is TRBV20-1; D may be TRBD2 (5 bases). Germline lookup yields CDR1 DFQATT and CDR2 SNEGSKA (reference sequence). The CDR3 is made up of 15 amino acids. V was trimmed by 0 bases and J by 1 base, leaving 12 bases between them. The DNA for the CDR3 is TGCAGTGCTAGAGATTTTCGGAGGACCCAAGAGACCCAGTACTTC. The encoded protein is CSARDFRRTQETQYF.

The CDR3 DNA reads as TGCGCCAGCAGCCAAGACGGGTTTCTCGGGCCCCAGCATTTT. It codes for CASSQDGFLGPQHF. The gene calls are TRBV4-1 and TRBJ1-5; D is uncertain. This CDR3 has 14 residues. Trimming stripped 0 bases from V and 9 bases from J, with 12 bases between. The germline V gene has CDR1 MGHRA and CDR2 YSYEKL.

In its sample, this clonotype was seen many times. The rearrangement uses TRBV4-1 and TRBJ2-1; D is perhaps TRBD1 (5 bases). V gave up 0 bases and J gave up 7 bases, with 19 bases separating them. This CDR3 is built from 17 residues. The germline V gene encodes CDR1 MGHRA and CDR2 YSYEKL. CDR3: CASSQDLGQVVWNEQFF. CDR3 sequence (DNA): TGCGCCAGCAGCCAAGATTTGGGGCAAGTGGTGTGGAATGAGCAGTTCTTC.

The chain is built from TRBV5-1 and TRBJ1-2; D is uncertain. V lost 2 bases and J lost 3, with 11 bases in between. CDR1 is SGHRS and CDR2 is YFSETQ in the germline V gene. The CDR3 loop spans 14 amino acids. DNA of the CDR3: TGCGCCAGCAGCTTAGAGTTTGGAGACTATGGCTACACCTTC. Translated, it gives CASSLEFGDYGYTF. Together with reference TRBV5-1 and TRBJ1-2, the CDR3 gives the full variable domain: KAGVTQTPRYLIKTRGQQVTLSCSPISGHRSVSWYQQTPGQGLQFLFEYFSETQRNKGNFPGRFSGRQFSNSRSEMNVSTLELGDSALYLCASSLEFGDYGYTFGSGTRLTVV.

The chain joins TRBV20-1 to TRBJ2-7, with a weak D call TRBD2 (6 bases). Looked up from germline, CDR1 is DFQATT and CDR2 is SNEGSKA (reference sequence). This CDR3 is 14 amino acids long. The V end lost 3 bases, the J end lost 4 bases, and 16 bases lay between the germline ends. The CDR3 sequence: CSASDATSRYEQYF. Written as DNA, the CDR3 is TGCAGTGCTAGTGACGCAACTAGCAGGTACGAGCAGTACTTC.

The J gene is TRBJ2-5, the V gene TRBV24-1; 7 bases are shared with TRBD1. This CDR3 is built from 16 residues. After removal of 4 bases from V and 4 bases from J, the junction contained 11 bases not matched to a gene. The germline gives CDR1 KGHDR, CDR2 SFDVKD. DNA for the CDR3: TGTGCCACCAGTGACCGAGGGGACAGCTTTTCAGAGACCCAGTACTTC. Translation gives CATSDRGDSFSETQYF.